The clone carrying this T cell receptor beta chain occurred a few times. The entry originates in a study of T-cell memory formation after mild COVID-19. 5'RACE primed from the constant segment yielded TCR alpha and TCR beta cDNA libraries bearing sample barcodes and UMIs. TCRdb passed the 5' RACE reads through MiXCR, listing each CDR3 protein once. The sample includes 250,000 to 350,000 distinct CDR3 sequences, 15% to 20% of them seen just once. Germline V gene sequence: CDR1 ENHRY, CDR2 SYGVKD. V dropped 4 bases and J dropped 5 bases, with 9 bases sitting between them. The CDR3 runs 13 residues. The chain recombines TRBV10-3 with TRBJ2-1; a weak D match, TRBD1 (6 bases). Sequenced material: PBMCs or a T cell subset sorted from them (not recorded which). This receptor was obtained from a man between 18 and 29 years old who had mild COVID-19 (a few samples of this study predate the infection). Cell type and time point are not known. The chain's CDR3 is CAISVQGNNEQFF. As DNA, the CDR3 is TGTGCCATCAGTGTACAGGGAAACAATGAGCAGTTCTTC.